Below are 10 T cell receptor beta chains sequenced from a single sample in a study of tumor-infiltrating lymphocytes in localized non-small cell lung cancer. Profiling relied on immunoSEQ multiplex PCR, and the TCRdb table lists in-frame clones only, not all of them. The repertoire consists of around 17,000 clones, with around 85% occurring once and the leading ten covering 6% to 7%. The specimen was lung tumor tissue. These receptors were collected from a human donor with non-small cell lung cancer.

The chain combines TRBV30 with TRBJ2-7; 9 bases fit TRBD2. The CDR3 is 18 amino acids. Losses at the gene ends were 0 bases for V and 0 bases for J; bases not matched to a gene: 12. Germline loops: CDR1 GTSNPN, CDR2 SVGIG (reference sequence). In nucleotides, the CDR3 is TGTGCCTGGAGTGTACGTATCCTGAGTAGCGGGAGCTCCTACGAGCAGTACTTC. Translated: CAWSVRILSSGSSYEQYF. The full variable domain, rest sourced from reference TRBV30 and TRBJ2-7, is SQTIHQWPATLVQPVGSPLSLECTVEGTSNPNLYWYRQAAGRGLQLLFYSVGIGQISSEVPQNLSASRPQDRQFILSSKKLLLSDSGFYLCAWSVRILSSGSSYEQYFGPGTRLTVT.

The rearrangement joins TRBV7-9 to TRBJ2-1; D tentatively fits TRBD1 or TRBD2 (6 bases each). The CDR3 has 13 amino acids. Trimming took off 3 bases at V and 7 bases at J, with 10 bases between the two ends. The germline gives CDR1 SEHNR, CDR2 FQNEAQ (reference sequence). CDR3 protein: CASSLGGQNEQFF. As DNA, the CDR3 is TGTGCCAGCAGCTTGGGGGGACAAAATGAGCAGTTCTTC.

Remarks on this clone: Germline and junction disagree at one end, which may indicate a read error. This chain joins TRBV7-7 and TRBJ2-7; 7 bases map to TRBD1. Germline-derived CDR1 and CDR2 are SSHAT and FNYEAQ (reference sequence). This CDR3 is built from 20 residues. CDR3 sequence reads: CASSPIKQGYRGFAGYEQYF. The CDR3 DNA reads TGTGCTAGCAGCCCCATTAAACAGGGGTATCGAGGGTTTGCCGGCTACGAGCAGTACTTC.

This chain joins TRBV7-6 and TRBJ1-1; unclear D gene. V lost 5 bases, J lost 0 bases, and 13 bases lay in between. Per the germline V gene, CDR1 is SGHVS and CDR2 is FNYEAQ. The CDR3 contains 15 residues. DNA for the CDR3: TGTGCCAGCAGCCTCCTGGCATCGATGAACACTGAAGCTTTCTTT. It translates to CASSLLASMNTEAFF.

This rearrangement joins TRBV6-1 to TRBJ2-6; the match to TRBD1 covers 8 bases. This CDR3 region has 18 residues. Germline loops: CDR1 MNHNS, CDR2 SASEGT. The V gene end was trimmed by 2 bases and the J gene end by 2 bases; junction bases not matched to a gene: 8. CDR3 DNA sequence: TGTGCCAGCAGTGAAAGGCAGGGGGCGCTCCCTGGGGCCAACGTCCTGACTTTC. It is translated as CASSERQGALPGANVLTF.

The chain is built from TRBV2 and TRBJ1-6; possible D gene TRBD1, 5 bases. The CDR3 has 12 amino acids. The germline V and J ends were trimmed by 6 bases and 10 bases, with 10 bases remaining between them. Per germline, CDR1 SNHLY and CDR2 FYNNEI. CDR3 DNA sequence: TGTGCCAGCAGAATAGGGGAGTCACCCCTCCACTTT. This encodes CASRIGESPLHF. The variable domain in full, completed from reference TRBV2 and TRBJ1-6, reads EPEVTQTPSHQVTQMGQEVILRCVPISNHLYFYWYRQILGQKVEFLVSFYNNEISEKSEIFDDQFSVERPDGSNFTLKIRSTKLEDSAMYFCASRIGESPLHFGNGTRLTVT.

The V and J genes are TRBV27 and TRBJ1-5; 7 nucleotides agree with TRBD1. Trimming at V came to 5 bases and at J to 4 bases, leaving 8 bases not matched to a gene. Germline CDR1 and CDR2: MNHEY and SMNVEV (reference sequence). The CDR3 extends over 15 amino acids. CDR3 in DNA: TGTGCCAGCAGTGGGACAGCTGCTTCAAATCAGCCCCAGCATTTT. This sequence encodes CASSGTAASNQPQHF.

In nucleotides, the CDR3 is TGTGCCAGCAGCTTAACTCAGGGGGGTTCCTATGGCTACACCTTC. Translated, it gives CASSLTQGGSYGYTF. V and J are TRBV7-2 and TRBJ1-2; 7 nucleotides line up with TRBD1. Germline V CDR1 and CDR2: SGHTA, FQGNSA. There are 15 residues in the CDR3. V lost 2 bases to trimming and J lost 4 bases; unmatched junction nucleotides: 7.

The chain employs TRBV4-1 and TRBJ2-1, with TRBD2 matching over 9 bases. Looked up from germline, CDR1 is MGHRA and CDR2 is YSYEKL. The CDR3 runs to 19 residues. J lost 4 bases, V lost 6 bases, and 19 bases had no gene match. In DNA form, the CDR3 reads TGCGCCAGCAGTTACGGTGGAGGAACAGCGGGAGGCCTATACAATGAGCAGTTCTTC. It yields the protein CASSYGGGTAGGLYNEQFF.

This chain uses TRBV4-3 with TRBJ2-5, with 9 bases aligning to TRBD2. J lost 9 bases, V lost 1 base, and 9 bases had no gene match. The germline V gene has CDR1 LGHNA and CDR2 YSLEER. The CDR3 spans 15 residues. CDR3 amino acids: CASSQGGNSGSPQYF. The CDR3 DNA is TGCGCCAGCAGCCAAGGGGGAAATAGCGGGAGCCCCCAGTACTTC.